This TCR beta chain derives from a study of tumor-infiltrating lymphocytes in primary liver carcinoma (dated by TCRdb to 2017 to 2019). About the study as a whole: The five patients, three men and two women aged 30 to 69 years, had hepatocellular carcinoma (four) or combined HCC and intrahepatic cholangiocarcinoma (one). The five patients had tumors of stage T1-T3 N0M0, with maximum diameters ranging from about 4.2 to 10 cm. Roughly 3.5 to 8 million productive TCRbeta reads were obtained per sample, and no significant difference in read depth was found between tissue types. Across five regions of each liver tumor, along with adjacent normal tissue and blood, the study brought together TCRbeta repertoire sequencing, expression microarrays and whole-exome sequencing. A total of approximately 35 specimens from 5 patients, comprising about 25 tumor regions, 5 adjacent noncancerous liver tissues and 5 peripheral blood samples, were covered by TCRbeta repertoire sequencing. High reproducibility was observed for the technical replicate repertoires, with mean shared-clone rates approximately 0.9 and correlation coefficients above 0.95. What the authors observed across the whole study: Since the samples were bulk and unsorted, there was no way to compare CD4+ and CD8+ T cell repertoires. Only the TCR beta chain was sequenced, so true repertoire diversity is likely underestimated because unpaired alpha chains were not captured. The top 250 clones accounted for a significantly greater share of the repertoire in tumors than in blood (p = 0.039). Repertoire overlap was higher between tumor regions (mean roughly 35%) than tumor-adjacent (17%) or tumor-blood (14%) pairs, consistent with antigen-driven expansion. With just 4 or 5 patients in the study, the authors point out that the findings should be validated in a larger study.

This clonotype showed up many times. Which antigen it targets is not known. There are no base qualities to consult, and no much larger clone falls within one base. TCRbeta-specific cDNA was reverse-transcribed from 500 ng total RNA using a constant-region primer and ProtoScript II reverse transcriptase. TCRbeta libraries were built with three nested multiplex PCR rounds, a slightly modified ARM-PCR procedure. Multiplex TRBV1-TRBV30 forward primers and a Cbeta reverse primer were used in the first two PCR rounds, each of which was run for around 10 cycles. A final 25-cycle PCR with Deep VentR polymerase added sample barcodes and Illumina adapters. Before sequencing, amplicons of 200-500 bp were purified from gel using a QIAquick gel extraction kit. An Illumina HiSeq 2500 was used to sequence the TCRbeta amplicons, generating 250-bp paired-end reads. The paper's data handling went like this. Reads were quality-trimmed with Trimmomatic v0.33, and paired reads were merged with FLASH v1.2.11 to recover full CDR3 sequences. V, D and J germline segments were assigned to the rearranged TCRbeta sequences by MiGEC v1.2.1b. VDJtools v1.0.0 computed clonotype statistics and Shannon-Wiener diversity indices. Except for diversity analysis, only the 250 most abundant clonotypes of each sample were used in subsequent analyses to reduce sampling bias. The public reads were reprocessed in TCRdb via fastp at Q25 and MiXCR, keeping in-frame beta chains. Each CDR3 protein appears once, grouped with its most common genes and DNA. The V and J calls shown here were made by TCRdb, not taken from the authors' results. The sample data list around 88,000 distinct CDR3 sequences, and about 73% of these were observed just once. In total, the top ten clones hold roughly 27% of the sample.

V is reduced by 3 bases and J by 4 bases, leaving a spacing of 15 bases between them. The CDR3 contains 15 residues, cysteine and phenylalanine counted. Here the CDR3 DNA is all that survives: 45 bases in frame from base 1. Total RNA and DNA were co-extracted without cell sorting from around 20-30 mg of bulk tissue using the AllPrep DNA/RNA mini kit. Between November 2015 and March 2016, 4 to 6 patients in China with histopathologically diagnosed primary liver carcinoma had surgical resection. At the time of sampling, the patients were treatment-naive and had chronic HBV infection. Pieces of fresh tumor and adjacent tissue were cut in half, with one half kept in RNAlater at -80 degrees C and the other half sent for histology.

This sequence uses TRBV12-3 or TRBV12-4 and TRBJ1-1; the D segment could be TRBD1, given 5 matching bases. Material for sequencing was tumor-adjacent normal liver tissue. This TCR came from a man aged 35 to 55 with primary liver carcinoma and hepatitis B virus infection. The nucleotide sequence is TGTGCCAGCAGTTTTAGGGGAGAGGGCATCACTGAAGCTTTCTTT. The translation is CASSFRGEGITEAFF.